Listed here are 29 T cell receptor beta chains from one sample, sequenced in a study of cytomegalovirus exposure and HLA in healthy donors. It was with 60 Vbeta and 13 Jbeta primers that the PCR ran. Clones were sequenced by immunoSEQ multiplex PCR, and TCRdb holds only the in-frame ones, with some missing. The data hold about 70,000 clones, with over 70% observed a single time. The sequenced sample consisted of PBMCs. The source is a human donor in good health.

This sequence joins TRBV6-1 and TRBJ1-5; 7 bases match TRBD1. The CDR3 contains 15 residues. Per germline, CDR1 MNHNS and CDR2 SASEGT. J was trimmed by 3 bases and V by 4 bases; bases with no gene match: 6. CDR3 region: CASSVGDRPNQPQHF. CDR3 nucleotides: TGTGCCAGCAGTGTTGGGGACAGACCCAATCAGCCCCAGCATTTT.

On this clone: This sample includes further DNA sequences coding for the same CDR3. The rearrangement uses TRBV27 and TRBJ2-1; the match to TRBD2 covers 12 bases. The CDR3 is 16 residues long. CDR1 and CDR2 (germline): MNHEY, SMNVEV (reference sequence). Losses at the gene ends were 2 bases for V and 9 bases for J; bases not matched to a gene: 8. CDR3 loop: CASSLGLAGGKGEQFF. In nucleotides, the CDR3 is TGTGCCAGCAGTTTAGGCCTAGCGGGGGGGAAGGGTGAGCAGTTCTTC.

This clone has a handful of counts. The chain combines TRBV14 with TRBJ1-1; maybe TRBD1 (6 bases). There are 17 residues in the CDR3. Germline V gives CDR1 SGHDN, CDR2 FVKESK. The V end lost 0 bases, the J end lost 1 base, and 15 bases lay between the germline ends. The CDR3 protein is CASSQENRVYGNTEAFF. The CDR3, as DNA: TGTGCCAGCAGCCAAGAAAACAGGGTATATGGGAACACTGAAGCTTTCTTT.

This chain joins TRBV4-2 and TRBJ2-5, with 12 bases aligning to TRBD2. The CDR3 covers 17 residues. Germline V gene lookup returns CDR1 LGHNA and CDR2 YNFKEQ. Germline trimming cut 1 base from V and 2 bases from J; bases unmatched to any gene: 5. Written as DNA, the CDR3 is TGTGCCAGCAGCCAAGGGACTAGCGGGATAGGGCAAGAGACCCAGTACTTC. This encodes CASSQGTSGIGQETQYF.

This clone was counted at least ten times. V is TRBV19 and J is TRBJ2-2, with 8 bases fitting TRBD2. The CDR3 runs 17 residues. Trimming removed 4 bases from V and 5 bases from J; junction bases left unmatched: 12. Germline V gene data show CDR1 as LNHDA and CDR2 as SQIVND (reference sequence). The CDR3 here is CASSKGGAGESTGELFF. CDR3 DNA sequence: TGTGCCAGTAGTAAAGGAGGAGCGGGAGAAAGTACCGGGGAGCTGTTTTTT.

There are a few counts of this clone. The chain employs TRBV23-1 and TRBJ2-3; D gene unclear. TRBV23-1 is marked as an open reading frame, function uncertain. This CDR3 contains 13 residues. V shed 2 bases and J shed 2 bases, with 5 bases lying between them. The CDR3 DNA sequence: TGCGCCAGCAGTCAAGCTACCACAGATACGCAGTATTTT. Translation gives CASSQATTDTQYF.

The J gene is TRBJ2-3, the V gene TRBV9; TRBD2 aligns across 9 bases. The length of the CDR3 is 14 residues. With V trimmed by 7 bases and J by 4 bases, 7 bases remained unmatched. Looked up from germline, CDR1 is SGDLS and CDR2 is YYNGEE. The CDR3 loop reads CASCRREGPDTQYF. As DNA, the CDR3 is TGTGCCAGCTGCCGGCGGGAGGGACCAGATACGCAGTATTTT. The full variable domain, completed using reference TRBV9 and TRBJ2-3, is DSGVTQTPKHLITATGQRVTLRCSPRSGDLSVYWYQQSLDQGLQFLIQYYNGEERAKGNILERFSAQQFPDLHSELNLSSLELGDSALYFCASCRREGPDTQYFGPGTRLTVL.

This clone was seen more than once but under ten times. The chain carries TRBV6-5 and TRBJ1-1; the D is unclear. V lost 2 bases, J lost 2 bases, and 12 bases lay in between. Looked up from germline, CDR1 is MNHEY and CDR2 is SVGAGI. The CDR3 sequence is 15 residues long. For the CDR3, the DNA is TGTGCCAGCAGTTACCGGTCAGGACTTAACACTGAAGCTTTCTTT. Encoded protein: CASSYRSGLNTEAFF.

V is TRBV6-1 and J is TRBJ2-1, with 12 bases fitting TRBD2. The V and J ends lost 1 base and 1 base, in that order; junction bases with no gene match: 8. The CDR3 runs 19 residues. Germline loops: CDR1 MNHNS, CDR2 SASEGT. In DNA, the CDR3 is TGTGCCAGCAGTGAAGGATCTAGCGGGAGGGGCGGGTCCTACAATGAGCAGTTCTTC. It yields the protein CASSEGSSGRGGSYNEQFF.

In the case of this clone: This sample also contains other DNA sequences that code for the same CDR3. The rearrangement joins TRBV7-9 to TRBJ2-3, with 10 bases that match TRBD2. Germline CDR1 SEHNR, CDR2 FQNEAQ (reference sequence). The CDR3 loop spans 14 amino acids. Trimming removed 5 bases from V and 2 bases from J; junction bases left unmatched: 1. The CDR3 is CASSTSGNTDTQYF. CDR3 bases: TGTGCCAGCAGCACTAGCGGGAACACAGATACGCAGTATTTT.

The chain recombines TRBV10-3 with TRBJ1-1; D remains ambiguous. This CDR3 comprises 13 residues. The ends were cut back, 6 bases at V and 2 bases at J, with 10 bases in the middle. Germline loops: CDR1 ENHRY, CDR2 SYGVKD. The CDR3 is CAISPQLNTEAFF. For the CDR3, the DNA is TGTGCCATCAGCCCTCAACTTAACACTGAAGCTTTCTTT.

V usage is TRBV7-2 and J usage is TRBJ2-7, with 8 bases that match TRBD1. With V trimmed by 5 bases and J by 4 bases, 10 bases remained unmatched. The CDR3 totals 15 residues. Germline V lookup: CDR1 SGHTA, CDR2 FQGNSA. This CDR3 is CASSVHPDRAYEQYF. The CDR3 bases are TGTGCCAGCAGCGTCCACCCGGACAGGGCTTACGAGCAGTACTTC.

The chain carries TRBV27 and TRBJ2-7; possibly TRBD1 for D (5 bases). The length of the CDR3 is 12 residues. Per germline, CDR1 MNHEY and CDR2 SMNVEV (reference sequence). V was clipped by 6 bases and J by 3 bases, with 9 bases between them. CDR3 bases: TGTGCCAGCAGGACAGAAGGCTACGAGCAGTACTTC. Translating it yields CASRTEGYEQYF.

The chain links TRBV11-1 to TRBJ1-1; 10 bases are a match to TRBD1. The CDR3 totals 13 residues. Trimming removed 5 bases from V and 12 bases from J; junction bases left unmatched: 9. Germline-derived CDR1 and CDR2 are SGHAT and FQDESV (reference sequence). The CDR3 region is CASSTPGQGTTFF. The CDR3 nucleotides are TGTGCCAGCAGCACACCGGGACAGGGGACAACTTTCTTT. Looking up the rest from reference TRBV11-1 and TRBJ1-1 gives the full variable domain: EAEVAQSPRYKITEKSQAVAFWCDPISGHATLYWYRQILGQGPELLVQFQDESVVDDSQLPKDRFSAERLKGVDSTLKIQPAELGDSAMYLCASSTPGQGTTFFGQGTRLTVV.

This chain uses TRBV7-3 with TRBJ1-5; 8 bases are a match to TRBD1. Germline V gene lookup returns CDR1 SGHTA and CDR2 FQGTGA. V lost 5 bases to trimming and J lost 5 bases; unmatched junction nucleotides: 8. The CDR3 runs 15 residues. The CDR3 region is CASSALPGGDQPQHF. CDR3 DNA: TGTGCCAGCAGCGCGCTGCCAGGGGGCGATCAGCCCCAGCATTTT.

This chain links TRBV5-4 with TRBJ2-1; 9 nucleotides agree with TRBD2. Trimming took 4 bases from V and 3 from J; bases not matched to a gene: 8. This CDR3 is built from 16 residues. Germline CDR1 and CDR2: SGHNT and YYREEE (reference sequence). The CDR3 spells CASSPLAGVIYNEQFF. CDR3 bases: TGTGCCAGCAGCCCTTTAGCGGGAGTGATCTACAATGAGCAGTTCTTC.

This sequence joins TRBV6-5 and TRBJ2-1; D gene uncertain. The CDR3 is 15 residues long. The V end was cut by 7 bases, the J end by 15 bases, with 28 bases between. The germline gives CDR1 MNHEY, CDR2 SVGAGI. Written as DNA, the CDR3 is TGTGCCAGCACCTCGAACCGTTTAGTAGCAAAGGATGTGTTCTTC. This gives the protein CASTSNRLVAKDVFF.

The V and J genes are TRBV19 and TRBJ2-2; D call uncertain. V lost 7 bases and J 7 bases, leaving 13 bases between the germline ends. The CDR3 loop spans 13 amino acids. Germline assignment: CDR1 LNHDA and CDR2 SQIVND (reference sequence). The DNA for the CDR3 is TGTGCCAGTATCCCGGGTCATGGCGGGGAGCTGTTTTTT. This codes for CASIPGHGGELFF.

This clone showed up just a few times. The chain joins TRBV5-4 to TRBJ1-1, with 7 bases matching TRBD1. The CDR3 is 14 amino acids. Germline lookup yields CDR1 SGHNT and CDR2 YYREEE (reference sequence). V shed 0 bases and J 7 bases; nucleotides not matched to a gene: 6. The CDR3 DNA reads TGTGCCAGCAGCTTGGGACAGGGTTATAATGAAGCTTTCTTT. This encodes CASSLGQGYNEAFF.

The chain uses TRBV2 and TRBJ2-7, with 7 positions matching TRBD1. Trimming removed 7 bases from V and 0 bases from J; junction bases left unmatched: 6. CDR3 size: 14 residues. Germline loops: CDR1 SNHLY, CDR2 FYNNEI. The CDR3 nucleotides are TGTGCCAGCAAGGGGACAGCTTCCTCCTACGAGCAGTACTTC. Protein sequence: CASKGTASSYEQYF.

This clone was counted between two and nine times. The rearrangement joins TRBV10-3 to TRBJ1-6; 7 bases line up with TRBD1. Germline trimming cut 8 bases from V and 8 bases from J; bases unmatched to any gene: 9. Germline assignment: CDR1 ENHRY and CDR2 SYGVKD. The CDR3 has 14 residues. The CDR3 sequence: CAISTGRADSPLHF. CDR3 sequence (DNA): TGTGCCATCTCGACAGGGCGGGCGGATTCACCCCTCCACTTT.

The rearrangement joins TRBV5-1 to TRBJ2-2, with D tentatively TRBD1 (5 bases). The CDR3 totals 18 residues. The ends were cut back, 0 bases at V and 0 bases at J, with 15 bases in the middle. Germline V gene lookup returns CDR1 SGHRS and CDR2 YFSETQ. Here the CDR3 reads CASSLVPLDSSNTGELFF. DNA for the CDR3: TGCGCCAGCAGCTTGGTACCTTTAGACAGTTCGAACACCGGGGAGCTGTTTTTT.

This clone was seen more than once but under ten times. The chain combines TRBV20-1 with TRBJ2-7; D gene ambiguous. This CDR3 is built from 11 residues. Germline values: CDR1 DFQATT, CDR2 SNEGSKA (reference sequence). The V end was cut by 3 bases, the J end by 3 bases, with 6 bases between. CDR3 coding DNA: TGCAGTGCTAGCCCCAGCTACGAGCAGTACTTC. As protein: CSASPSYEQYF.

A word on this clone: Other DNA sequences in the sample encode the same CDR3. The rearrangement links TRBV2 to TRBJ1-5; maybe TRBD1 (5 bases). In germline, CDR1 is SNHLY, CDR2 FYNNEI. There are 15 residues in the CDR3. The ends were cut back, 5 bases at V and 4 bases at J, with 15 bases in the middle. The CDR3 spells CASSRDSGGNQPQHF. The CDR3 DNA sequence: TGTGCCAGCAGTCGGGACTCCGGGGGGAATCAGCCCCAGCATTTT.

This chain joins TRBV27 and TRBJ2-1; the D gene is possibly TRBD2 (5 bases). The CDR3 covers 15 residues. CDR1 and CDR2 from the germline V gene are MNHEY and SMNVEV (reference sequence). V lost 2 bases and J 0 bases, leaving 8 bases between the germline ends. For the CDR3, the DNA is TGTGCCAGCAGTTTAGGTGGGAGCTCCTACAATGAGCAGTTCTTC. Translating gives CASSLGGSSYNEQFF.

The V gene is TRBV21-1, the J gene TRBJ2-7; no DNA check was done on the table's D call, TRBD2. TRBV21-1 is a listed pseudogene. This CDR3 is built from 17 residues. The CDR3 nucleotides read TGTGCCAGCAGCAAAGAAAAGGAGGACCCGGAGAGTTACGAGCAGTACTTC. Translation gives CASSKEKEDPESYEQYF.

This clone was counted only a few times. The CDR3 DNA follows: TGTGCCAGCAGCCCCCCAGCGGGCCTCTACAATGAGCAGTTCTTC. It yields the protein CASSPPAGLYNEQFF. The rearrangement links TRBV7-9 to TRBJ2-1; possible D gene TRBD2, 6 bases. Trimming left V 5 bases short and J 3 bases short, with 14 bases between. Germline loops: CDR1 SEHNR, CDR2 FQNEAQ (reference sequence). The CDR3 spans 15 residues.

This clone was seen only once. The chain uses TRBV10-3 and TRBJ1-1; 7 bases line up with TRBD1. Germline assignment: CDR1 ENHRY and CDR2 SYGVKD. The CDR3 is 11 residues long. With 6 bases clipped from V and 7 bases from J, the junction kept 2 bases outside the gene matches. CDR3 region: CAISQGGEAFF. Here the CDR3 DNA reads TGTGCCATCAGCCAGGGGGGTGAAGCTTTCTTT.

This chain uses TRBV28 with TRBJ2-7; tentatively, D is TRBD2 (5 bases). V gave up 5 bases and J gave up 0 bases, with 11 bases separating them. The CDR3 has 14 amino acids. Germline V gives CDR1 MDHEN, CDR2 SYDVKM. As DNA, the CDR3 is TGTGCCAGCAGTAGTCAGCGGTTCTCCTACGAGCAGTACTTC. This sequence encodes CASSSQRFSYEQYF.